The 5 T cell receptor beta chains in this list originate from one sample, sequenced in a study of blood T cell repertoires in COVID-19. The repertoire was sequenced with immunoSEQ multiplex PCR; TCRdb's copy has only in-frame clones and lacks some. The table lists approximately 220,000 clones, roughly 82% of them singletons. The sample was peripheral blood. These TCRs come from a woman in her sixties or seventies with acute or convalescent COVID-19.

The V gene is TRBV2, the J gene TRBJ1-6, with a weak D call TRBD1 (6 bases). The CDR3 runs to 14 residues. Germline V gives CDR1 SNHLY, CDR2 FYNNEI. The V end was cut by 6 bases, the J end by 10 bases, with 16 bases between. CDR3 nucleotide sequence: TGTGCCAGCAGCGCCACTGAGGGGGTCTCACCCCTCCACTTT. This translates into CASSATEGVSPLHF. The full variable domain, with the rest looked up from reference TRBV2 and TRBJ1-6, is EPEVTQTPSHQVTQMGQEVILRCVPISNHLYFYWYRQILGQKVEFLVSFYNNEISEKSEIFDDQFSVERPDGSNFTLKIRSTKLEDSAMYFCASSATEGVSPLHFGNGTRLTVT.

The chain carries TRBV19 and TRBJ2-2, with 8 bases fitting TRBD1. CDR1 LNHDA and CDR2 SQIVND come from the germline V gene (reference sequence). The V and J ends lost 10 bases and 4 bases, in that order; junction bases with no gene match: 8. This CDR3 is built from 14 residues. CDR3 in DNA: TGTGCCACCCATCGGACAGGGACCACCGGGGAGCTGTTTTTT. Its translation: CATHRTGTTGELFF.

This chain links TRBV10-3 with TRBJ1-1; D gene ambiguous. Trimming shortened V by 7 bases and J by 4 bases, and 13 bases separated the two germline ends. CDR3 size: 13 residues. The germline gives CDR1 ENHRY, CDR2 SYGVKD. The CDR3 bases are TGTGCCATCACGTGGGCGGGAACCACTGAAGCTTTCTTT. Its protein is CAITWAGTTEAFF.

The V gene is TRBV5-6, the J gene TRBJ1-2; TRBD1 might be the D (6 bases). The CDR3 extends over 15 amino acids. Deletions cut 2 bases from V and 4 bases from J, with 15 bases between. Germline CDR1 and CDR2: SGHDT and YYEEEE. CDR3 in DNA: TGTGCCAGCAGCTTTTATCCGGGACAACTCTATGGCTACACCTTC. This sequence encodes CASSFYPGQLYGYTF.

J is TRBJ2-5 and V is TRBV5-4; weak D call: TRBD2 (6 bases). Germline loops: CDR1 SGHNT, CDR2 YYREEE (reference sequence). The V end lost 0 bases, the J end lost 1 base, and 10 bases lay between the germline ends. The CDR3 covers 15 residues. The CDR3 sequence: CASSLGRGVQETQYF. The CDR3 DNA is TGTGCCAGCAGCTTGGGTCGCGGGGTCCAAGAGACCCAGTACTTC.